One sample yielded the 15 T cell receptor beta chains listed below, sequenced in a study of cytomegalovirus exposure and HLA in healthy donors. Use of 60 Vbeta and 13 Jbeta primers characterized the PCR. Sequencing used immunoSEQ multiplex PCR; TCRdb keeps in-frame clones, though not all of them. This sample contains 60,000 to 85,000 clones. Material for sequencing was PBMCs. The receptor set was obtained from a man over 45 in good health and CMV-seropositive.

The CDR3 DNA reads TGTGCCAGCAGTTTCAACAGCGGTTTGTTCACAGATACGCAGTATTTT. Its protein is CASSFNSGLFTDTQYF. The chain is built from TRBV6-6 and TRBJ2-3; tentatively, D is TRBD2 (5 bases). Germline V CDR1 and CDR2: MNHNY, SVGAGI (reference sequence). The CDR3 length is 16 residues. V was clipped by 4 bases and J by 2 bases, with 16 bases between them.

V is TRBV6-1 and J is TRBJ1-2; the D is unclear. This CDR3 region has 15 residues. The germline V gene encodes CDR1 MNHNS and CDR2 SASEGT. V was clipped by 3 bases and J by 1 base, with 12 bases between them. Here the CDR3 reads CASSERVELNYGYTF. CDR3 nucleotides: TGTGCCAGCAGTGAGAGGGTGGAACTTAACTATGGCTACACCTTC.

The rearrangement joins TRBV7-2 to TRBJ2-1; D might be TRBD1 (5 bases). The length of the CDR3 is 15 residues. Trimming took 9 bases from V and 0 from J, leaving 15 bases between them. Germline loops: CDR1 SGHTA, CDR2 FQGNSA. The CDR3, as DNA: TGTGCCAGTTCAGGGCTTCCGAGCTCCTACAATGAGCAGTTCTTC. Amino acid sequence: CASSGLPSSYNEQFF.

Of note for this clone: Its ends do not fully match the called genes, so a read error is possible. The J gene is TRBJ2-3, the V gene TRBV7-2, with D unresolved. CDR3 length: 14 residues. Germline V gene lookup returns CDR1 SGHTA and CDR2 FQGNSA. The CDR3 is CVSSLNSRTDTQYF. The CDR3 DNA follows: TGTGTCAGCAGCTTAAATAGTCGGACAGATACGCAGTATTTT.

CDR3 in amino acids: CASSEEIAADYEQYV. The CDR3 DNA sequence: TGTGCCAGCAGTGAAGAAATAGCAGCAGACTACGAGCAGTACGTC. V and J are TRBV6-1 and TRBJ2-7, with D unresolved. The V gene lost 1 base and the J gene lost 3 bases, with 13 bases spanning the gap. Germline CDR1 reads MNHNS; CDR2 reads SASEGT. The CDR3 sequence is 15 residues long.

This chain connects TRBV9 to TRBJ2-5; 7 nucleotides agree with TRBD1. V was pared by 5 bases and J by 0 bases, with 4 bases of the junction left unmatched. CDR3 size: 14 residues. Germline V gene sequence: CDR1 SGDLS, CDR2 YYNGEE. As DNA, the CDR3 is TGTGCCAGCAGTCCACAGGGGTACCAAGAGACCCAGTACTTC. Its protein product is CASSPQGYQETQYF.

The CDR3 sequence is CASSIYNEQFF. As DNA, the CDR3 is TGTGCCAGTAGCATCTACAATGAGCAGTTCTTC. The J gene is TRBJ2-1, the V gene TRBV19, with D hard to call. The CDR3 totals 11 residues. V was shortened by 6 bases and J by 3 bases, with 3 bases between the two germline ends. CDR1 is LNHDA and CDR2 is SQIVND in the germline V gene (reference sequence).

The V call is TRBV28, the J call TRBJ1-1; 9 bases are shared with TRBD1. The length of the CDR3 is 15 residues. The ends lost 7 bases at V and 2 bases at J; junction bases unmatched: 8. CDR1 is MDHEN, CDR2 SYDVKM, per germline. CDR3 protein: CASNRDRGSNTEAFF. The CDR3 nucleotides are TGTGCCAGCAATAGAGACAGGGGGTCTAACACTGAAGCTTTCTTT.

The chain is built from TRBV7-2 and TRBJ2-1, with D unresolved. The CDR3 runs 16 residues. Germline V gene sequence: CDR1 SGHTA, CDR2 FQGNSA. V lost 4 bases, J lost 1 base, and 14 bases lay in between. The CDR3 coding sequence is TGTGCCAGCAGCTCTCAGGCCACCATTTCCTACAATGAGCAGTTCTTC. Residues: CASSSQATISYNEQFF.

The V and J genes are TRBV7-2 and TRBJ1-1; a possible D gene is TRBD1 (6 bases). V gave up 2 bases and J gave up 6 bases, with 25 bases separating them. Germline V lookup: CDR1 SGHTA, CDR2 FQGNSA. CDR3 length: 18 residues. For the CDR3, the DNA is TGTGCCAGCAGCTTAAGAGGGGGGGCGCCGGACAAGAGAGCTGAAGCTTTCTTT. Translation: CASSLRGGAPDKRAEAFF.

The gene calls are TRBV7-2 and TRBJ2-3; D remains unclear. Germline CDR1 SGHTA, CDR2 FQGNSA. The CDR3 consists of 12 residues. V lost 1 base, J lost 6 bases, and 5 bases lay in between. The CDR3 loop reads CASSLVRDTQYF. The CDR3 coding sequence is TGTGCCAGCAGCTTAGTCAGGGATACGCAGTATTTT.

The V and J genes are TRBV9 and TRBJ2-7; 15 bases align to TRBD2. Per germline, CDR1 SGDLS and CDR2 YYNGEE. The CDR3 loop spans 17 amino acids. V lost 0 bases, J lost 6 bases, and 7 bases stayed unmatched. The CDR3 spells CASSVAGLAGGQGEQYF. The CDR3 nucleotides read TGTGCCAGCAGCGTAGCGGGACTAGCGGGAGGACAAGGCGAGCAGTACTTC.

The chain employs TRBV5-1 and TRBJ2-1; D might be TRBD2 (5 bases). V gave up 3 bases and J gave up 6 bases, with 16 bases separating them. The CDR3 length is 15 residues. Germline lookup yields CDR1 SGHRS and CDR2 YFSETQ. This CDR3 reads CASSSGGSYLNEQFF. The CDR3 coding sequence is TGCGCCAGCAGCTCGGGCGGGTCCTACCTCAATGAGCAGTTCTTC. Using reference TRBV5-1 and TRBJ2-1 for the parts outside the CDR3, the full variable domain is KAGVTQTPRYLIKTRGQQVTLSCSPISGHRSVSWYQQTPGQGLQFLFEYFSETQRNKGNFPGRFSGRQFSNSRSEMNVSTLELGDSALYLCASSSGGSYLNEQFFGPGTRLTVL.

This rearrangement joins TRBV6-1 to TRBJ1-1, with D uncertain. The CDR3 length is 13 residues. Deletions cut 4 bases from V and 6 bases from J, with 12 bases between. CDR1 MNHNS and CDR2 SASEGT come from the germline V gene. In DNA, the CDR3 is TGTGCCAGCAGTGTCCTTGGGAGGGCTGAAGCTTTCTTT. Translated: CASSVLGRAEAFF.

The chain recombines TRBV4-1 with TRBJ1-1, with D unclear. This CDR3 is built from 16 residues. Trimming removed 1 base from V and 1 base from J, with 13 bases in between. Germline V gene data show CDR1 as MGHRA and CDR2 as YSYEKL. This chain's CDR3 is CASSQVPNRGNTEAFF. In DNA form, the CDR3 reads TGCGCCAGCAGCCAAGTTCCCAACCGGGGGAACACTGAAGCTTTCTTT.